This T cell receptor beta chain was sequenced for a study of CD8 T cells in ankylosing spondylitis. Study findings and constraints: Disease-linked clones reportedly showed significant enrichment in matched ankylosing spondylitis synovial fluid. Earlier authors reported some of these motif variants in reactive arthritis synovial fluid and blood.

V shed 4 bases, J shed 0 bases, and the junction held 3 bases outside the gene matches. The CDR3 contains 13 residues. Germline V CDR1 and CDR2: SQVTM, ANQGSEA. This clonotype was seen ten or more times. Its antigen remains unknown. Library preparation for TCR beta used quantitative 5'-RACE with molecular barcodes. MiXCR, applied by TCRdb to the 5' RACE reads, yields one record per CDR3 protein. The sample carries some 220,000 distinct CDR3 sequences, about 10% recorded once. Sequencing was carried out using blood, either unsorted or a sorted T cell fraction (not recorded which). The source of this sequence is a male donor with ankylosing spondylitis or in good health (not recorded which). The chain employs TRBV29-1 and TRBJ2-7; 7 bases line up with TRBD2. The CDR3 reads CSVVRGSSYEQYF. CDR3 DNA: TGCAGCGTTGTGCGGGGGAGCTCCTACGAGCAGTACTTC.